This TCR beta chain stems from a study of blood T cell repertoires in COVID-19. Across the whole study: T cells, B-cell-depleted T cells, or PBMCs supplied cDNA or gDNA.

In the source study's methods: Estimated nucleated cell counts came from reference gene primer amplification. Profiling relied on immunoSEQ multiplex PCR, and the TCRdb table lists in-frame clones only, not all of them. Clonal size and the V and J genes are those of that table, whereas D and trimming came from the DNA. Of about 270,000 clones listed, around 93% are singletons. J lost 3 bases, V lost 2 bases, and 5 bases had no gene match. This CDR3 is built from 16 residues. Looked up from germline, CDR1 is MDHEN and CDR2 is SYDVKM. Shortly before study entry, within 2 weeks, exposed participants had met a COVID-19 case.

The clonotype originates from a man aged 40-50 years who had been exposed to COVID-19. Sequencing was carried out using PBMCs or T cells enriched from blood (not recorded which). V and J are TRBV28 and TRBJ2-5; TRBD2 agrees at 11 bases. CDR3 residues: CASSLPRGLAEETQYF. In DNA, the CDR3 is TGTGCCAGCAGTTTACCCCGGGGACTAGCGGAAGAGACCCAGTACTTC.